This record concerns one T cell receptor (beta chain) sequence. In the source study's methods: Nucleated cell counts were estimated from reference gene primer amplification. Data came from immunoSEQ multiplex PCR; TCRdb stores just in-frame clones and leaves some out. From that table come the V and J calls and clone size; the DNA was used to work out D and trimming. The sample yields roughly 30,000 clones, around 73% seen once. The germline gives CDR1 LNHDA, CDR2 SQIVND (reference sequence). V was clipped by 5 bases and J by 4 bases; unmatched bases: 11. The length of the CDR3 is 16 residues. This sample is drawn from a study of blood T cell repertoires in COVID-19.

The J gene is TRBJ2-3, the V gene TRBV19, with TRBD1 matching 8 bases. The sample comprised peripheral blood. The clonotype comes from a woman aged 55-69 years with acute or convalescent COVID-19. CDR3 nucleotides: TGTGCCAGTAGTTTCCCAGGGGGCTTGTGGGCAGATACGCAGTATTTT. Translated, it gives CASSFPGGLWADTQYF.